The 9 T cell receptor beta chains below were found in one sample sequenced in a study of Ad26.COV2.S vaccination and SARS-CoV-2 variants. As for treatment: 15 to 20 received Ad26.COV2.S at low or high dose, single or two shots; 5 received placebo; per-sample allocation not given. All samples were drawn on day 63, counting from the first vaccine or placebo injection. Only in-frame clones appear in the TCRdb table, and some are missing; sequencing was by immunoSEQ multiplex PCR. The sample records about half a million clones, roughly 87% being singletons. The material sequenced was peripheral blood, taken in a trial of Ad26.COV2.S vaccine versus placebo. Receptors were obtained from a person between 18 and 59 years old who received the Ad26.COV2.S COVID-19 vaccine or a placebo.

This rearrangement joins TRBV7-2 to TRBJ2-7; the match to TRBD2 covers 13 bases. This CDR3 is built from 19 residues. V trimming: 2 bases; J trimming: 0 bases; junction bases outside the gene matches: 10. CDR1 is SGHTA, CDR2 FQGNSA, per germline. In nucleotides, the CDR3 is TGTGCCAGCAGCTTAAGAACGGGACTAGCGGGATCGACCTCCTACGAGCAGTACTTC. Its protein is CASSLRTGLAGSTSYEQYF.

This rearrangement joins TRBV28 to TRBJ2-3; 15 bases are shared with TRBD2. The CDR3 extends over 18 amino acids. Germline loops: CDR1 MDHEN, CDR2 SYDVKM. V shed 2 bases and J 6 bases; nucleotides not matched to a gene: 9. The chain's CDR3 is CASSLVRTSGRAWDTQYF. Written as DNA, the CDR3 is TGTGCCAGCAGTTTAGTGCGGACTAGCGGGAGGGCCTGGGATACGCAGTATTTT.

CDR3 loop: CAIRRTGAYEQYF. For the CDR3, the DNA is TGTGCCATCAGGAGGACAGGGGCCTACGAGCAGTACTTC. V is TRBV10-3 and J is TRBJ2-7, with 9 bases identical to TRBD1. CDR3 length equals 13 residues. Germline CDR1 is ENHRY and CDR2 is SYGVKD. J was trimmed by 2 bases and V by 6 bases; bases with no gene match: 2.

In its sample, this clone was seen once. The V and J genes are TRBV12-3 or TRBV12-4 and TRBJ2-1; 9 nucleotides align to TRBD2. The CDR3 is 13 amino acids. V shed 11 bases, J shed 3 bases, and the junction held 5 bases outside the gene matches. The CDR3 loop is CASLAGNYNEQFF. CDR3 sequence (DNA): TGTGCCTCCCTAGCGGGGAACTACAATGAGCAGTTCTTC.

The chain is built from TRBV9 and TRBJ2-3; TRBD2 matches at 12 bases. V was clipped by 2 bases and J by 5 bases; unmatched bases: 9. The CDR3 is made up of 17 amino acids. Germline V gene sequence: CDR1 SGDLS, CDR2 YYNGEE. CDR3 loop: CASSVSPLAGGGDTQYF. CDR3 nucleotides: TGTGCCAGCAGCGTGAGCCCACTAGCGGGGGGCGGAGATACGCAGTATTTT.

The chain is built from TRBV28 and TRBJ1-2; 10 bases fit TRBD1. This CDR3 region has 13 residues. The trim removed 5 bases at V and 8 bases at J, leaving 5 bases unmatched. Germline CDR1 is MDHEN and CDR2 is SYDVKM. The CDR3 DNA sequence: TGTGCCAGCAGTCACCGGACAGGGGGAGGCTACACCTTC. It is translated as CASSHRTGGGYTF.

The chain links TRBV19 to TRBJ1-5; 8 bases are a match to TRBD1. The CDR3 length is 17 residues. Germline lookup yields CDR1 LNHDA and CDR2 SQIVND (reference sequence). The CDR3 coding sequence is TGTGCTCTATTTAGCCCTCGAGGGCAGGGGGCATGTCAGCCCCAGCATTTT. It encodes CALFSPRGQGACQPQHF.

The CDR3 reads CATGNRDSSGRAYNEQFF. The CDR3 nucleotides read TGTGCCACCGGTAACAGGGATTCTAGCGGGAGGGCCTACAATGAGCAGTTCTTC. The chain carries TRBV24-1 and TRBJ2-1, with 12 nucleotides matching TRBD2. The V gene's germline CDR1 is KGHDR and CDR2 SFDVKD. The CDR3 runs to 18 residues. V gave up 9 bases and J gave up 2 bases; unmatched junction bases: 13.

The CDR3, as DNA: TGCGCCAGCAACCGGGACCGCCGGACAGACTACAATGAGCAGTTCTTC. It is translated as CASNRDRRTDYNEQFF. The gene calls are TRBV5-1 and TRBJ2-1; weak D call: TRBD1 (6 bases). Germline V CDR1 and CDR2: SGHRS, YFSETQ. The V end was cut by 6 bases, the J end by 3 bases, with 19 bases between. This CDR3 is built from 16 residues.